The T cell receptor beta chain under discussion was sequenced for a study of OX40 agonist ivuxolimab in advanced cancers. Study-level information: Patients were given ivuxolimab, an antibody that agonizes OX40 (CD134). Study-wide results and caveats: Patients who responded partially at 0.1-3.0 mg/kg showed clonal expansion ranking among the lowest. CD4+ T cells averaged fewer expanded clones than CD8+ T cells.

The table came from immunoSEQ multiplex PCR; TCRdb's copy has only in-frame clones and leaves some out. The table shows fewer than 45,000 clones, with over 75% occurring only once. For this clone: The antigen is not known.

This material consisted of CD4+ or CD8+ T cells sorted from blood, taken in a trial of the OX40 agonist ivuxolimab. This clonotype originated in an adult with an advanced solid tumor such as melanoma, head and neck, liver or kidney cancer.

In nucleotides, the CDR3 is TGTGCCAGCAGCCCGGACAGGGTTCAGCCCCAGCATTTT. Its protein product is CASSPDRVQPQHF. This sequence joins TRBV2 and TRBJ1-5; TRBD1 matches at 8 bases. V trimming: 6 bases; J trimming: 6 bases; junction bases outside the gene matches: 4. Germline lookup yields CDR1 SNHLY and CDR2 FYNNEI. The CDR3 runs to 13 residues.